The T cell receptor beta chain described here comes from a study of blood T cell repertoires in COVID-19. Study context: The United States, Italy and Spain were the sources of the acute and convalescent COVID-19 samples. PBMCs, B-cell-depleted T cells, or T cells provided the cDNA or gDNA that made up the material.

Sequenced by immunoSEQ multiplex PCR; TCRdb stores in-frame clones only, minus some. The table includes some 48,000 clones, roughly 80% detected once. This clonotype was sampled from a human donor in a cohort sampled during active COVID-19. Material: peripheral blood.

This CDR3 reads CASSYNRWHTEAFF. The CDR3 nucleotides read TGTGCCAGCAGTTACAACAGGTGGCACACTGAAGCTTTCTTT. The rearrangement links TRBV6-5 to TRBJ1-1; D might be TRBD1 (5 bases). The length of the CDR3 is 14 residues. V was cut by 2 bases and J by 3 bases, with 10 bases left in between. From germline, CDR1 is MNHEY and CDR2 SVGAGI.